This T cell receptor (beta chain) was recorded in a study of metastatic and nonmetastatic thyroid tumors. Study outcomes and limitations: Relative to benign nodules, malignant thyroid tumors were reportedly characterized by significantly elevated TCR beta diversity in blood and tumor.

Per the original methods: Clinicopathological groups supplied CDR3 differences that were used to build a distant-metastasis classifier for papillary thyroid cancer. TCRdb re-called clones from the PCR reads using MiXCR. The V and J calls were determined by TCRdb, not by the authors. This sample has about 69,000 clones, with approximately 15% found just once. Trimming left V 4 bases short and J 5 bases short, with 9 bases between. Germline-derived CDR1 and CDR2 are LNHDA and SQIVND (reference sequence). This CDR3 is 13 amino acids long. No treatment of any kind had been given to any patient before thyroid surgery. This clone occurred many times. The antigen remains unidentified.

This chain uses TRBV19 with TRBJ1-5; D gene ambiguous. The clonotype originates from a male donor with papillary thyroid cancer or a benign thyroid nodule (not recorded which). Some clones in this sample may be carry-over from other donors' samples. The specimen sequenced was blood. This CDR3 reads CASSTGPYQPQHF. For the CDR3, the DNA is TGTGCCAGTAGTACCGGGCCATATCAGCCCCAGCATTTT.